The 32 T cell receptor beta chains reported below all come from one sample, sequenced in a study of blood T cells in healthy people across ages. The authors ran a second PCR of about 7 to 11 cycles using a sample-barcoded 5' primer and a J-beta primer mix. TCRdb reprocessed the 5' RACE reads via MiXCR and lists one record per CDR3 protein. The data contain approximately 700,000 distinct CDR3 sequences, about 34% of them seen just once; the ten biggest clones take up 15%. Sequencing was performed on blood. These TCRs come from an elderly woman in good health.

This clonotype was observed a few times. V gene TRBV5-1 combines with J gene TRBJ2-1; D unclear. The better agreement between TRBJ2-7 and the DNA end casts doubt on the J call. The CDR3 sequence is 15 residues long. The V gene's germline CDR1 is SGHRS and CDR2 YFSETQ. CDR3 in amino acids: CASIPEPERYNEQYF. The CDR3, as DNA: TGCGCCAGCATCCCCGAGCCGGAGCGTTACAATGAGCAGTACTTC.

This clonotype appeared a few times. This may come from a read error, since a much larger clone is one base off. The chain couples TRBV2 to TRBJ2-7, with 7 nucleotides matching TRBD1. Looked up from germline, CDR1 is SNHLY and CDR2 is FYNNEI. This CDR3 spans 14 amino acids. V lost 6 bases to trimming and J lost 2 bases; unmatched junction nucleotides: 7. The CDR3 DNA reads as TGTGCCAGCAGAAGCACCGGGACAGCCTACGAGCAGTACTTC. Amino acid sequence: CASRSTGTAYEQYF. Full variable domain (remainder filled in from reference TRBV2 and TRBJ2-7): EPEVTQTPSHQVTQMGQEVILRCVPISNHLYFYWYRQILGQKVEFLVSFYNNEISEKSEIFDDQFSVERPDGSNFTLKIRSTKLEDSAMYFCASRSTGTAYEQYFGPGTRLTVT.

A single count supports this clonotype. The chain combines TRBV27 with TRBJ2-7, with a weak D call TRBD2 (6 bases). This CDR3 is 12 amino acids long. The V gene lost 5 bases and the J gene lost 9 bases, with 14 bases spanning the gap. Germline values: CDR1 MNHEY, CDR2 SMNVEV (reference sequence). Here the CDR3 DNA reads TGTGCCAGCAGTCTTCCGGGGGTAGGGCAGTACTTC. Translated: CASSLPGVGQYF.

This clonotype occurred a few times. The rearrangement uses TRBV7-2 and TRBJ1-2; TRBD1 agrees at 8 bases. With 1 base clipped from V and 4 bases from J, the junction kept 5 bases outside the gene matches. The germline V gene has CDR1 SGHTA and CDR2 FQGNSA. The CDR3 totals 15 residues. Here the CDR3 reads CASSLDAGGPYGYTF. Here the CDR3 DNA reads TGTGCCAGCAGCTTAGATGCAGGGGGCCCCTATGGCTACACCTTC.

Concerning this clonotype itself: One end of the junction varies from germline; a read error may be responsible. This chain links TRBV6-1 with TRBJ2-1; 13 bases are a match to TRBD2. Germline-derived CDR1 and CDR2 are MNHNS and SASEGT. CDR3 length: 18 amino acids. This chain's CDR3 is CAGSPGLAGVGFGDEQFF. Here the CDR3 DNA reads TGTGCCGGCAGTCCAGGACTAGCGGGAGTAGGCTTTGGGGATGAGCAGTTCTTC.

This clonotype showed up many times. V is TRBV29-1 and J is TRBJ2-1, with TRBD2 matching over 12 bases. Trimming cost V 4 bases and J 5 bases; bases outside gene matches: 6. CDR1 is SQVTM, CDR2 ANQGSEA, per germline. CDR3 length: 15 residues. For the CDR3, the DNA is TGCAGCGTTGGAGAACTAGCGGGGGGTCACAATGAGCAGTTCTTC. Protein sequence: CSVGELAGGHNEQFF.

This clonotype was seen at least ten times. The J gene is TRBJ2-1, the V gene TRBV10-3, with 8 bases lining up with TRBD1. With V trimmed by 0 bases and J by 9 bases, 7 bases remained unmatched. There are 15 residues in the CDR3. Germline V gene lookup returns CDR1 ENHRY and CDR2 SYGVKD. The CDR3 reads CAISESSGQGAEQFF. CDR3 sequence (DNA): TGTGCCATCAGTGAGTCGTCAGGACAGGGAGCTGAGCAGTTCTTC.

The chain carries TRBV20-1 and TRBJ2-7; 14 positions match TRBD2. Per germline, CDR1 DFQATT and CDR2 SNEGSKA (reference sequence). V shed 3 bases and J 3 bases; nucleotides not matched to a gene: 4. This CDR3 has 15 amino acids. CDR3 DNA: TGCAGTGCTAGCGGGACTAGCGGGAGATTCTACGAGCAGTACTTC. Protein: CSASGTSGRFYEQYF.

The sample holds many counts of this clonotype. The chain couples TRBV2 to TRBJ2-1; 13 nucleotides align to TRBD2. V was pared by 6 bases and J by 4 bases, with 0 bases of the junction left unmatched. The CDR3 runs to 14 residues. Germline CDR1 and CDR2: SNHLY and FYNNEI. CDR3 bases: TGTGCCAGCAGGACTAGCGGGGGGTACAATGAGCAGTTCTTC. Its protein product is CASRTSGGYNEQFF.

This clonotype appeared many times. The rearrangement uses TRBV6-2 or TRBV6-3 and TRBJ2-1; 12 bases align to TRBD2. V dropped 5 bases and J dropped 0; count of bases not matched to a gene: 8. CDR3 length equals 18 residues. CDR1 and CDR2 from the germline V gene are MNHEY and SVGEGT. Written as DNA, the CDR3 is TGTGCCAGCAGTCGACGGACTAGCGGGGCAAGCTCCTACAATGAGCAGTTCTTC. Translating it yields CASSRRTSGASSYNEQFF.

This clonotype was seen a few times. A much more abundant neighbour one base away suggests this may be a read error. CDR3 protein: CATSRDNLGAQSRDQYF. The CDR3 bases are TGTGCCACCAGCAGAGATAATCTTGGGGCCCAGAGTAGGGACCAGTACTTC. V usage is TRBV15 and J usage is TRBJ2-5; possible D gene TRBD1, 5 bases. V lost 0 bases to trimming and J lost 10 bases, with 24 bases between them. Germline V gene sequence: CDR1 LNHNV, CDR2 YYDKDF (reference sequence). The length of the CDR3 is 17 residues.

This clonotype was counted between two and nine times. The CDR3 DNA reads TGTGCCAGCTCCCAGCCGGTTGAGACCCAGTACTTC. As protein: CASSQPVETQYF. J is TRBJ2-7 and V is TRBV7-9; D unclear. The J call may be mistaken, given a closer DNA end match to TRBJ2-5. The CDR3 sequence is 12 residues long. The germline CDR1 and CDR2 sequences are SEHNR and FQNEAQ (reference sequence).

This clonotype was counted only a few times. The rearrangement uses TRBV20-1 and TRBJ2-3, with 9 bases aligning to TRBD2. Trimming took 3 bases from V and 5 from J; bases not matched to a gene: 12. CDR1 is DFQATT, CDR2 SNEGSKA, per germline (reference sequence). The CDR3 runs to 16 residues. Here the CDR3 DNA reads TGCAGTGCTAGCGCCCGAGGCGGGAGGGCCTTAGATACGCAGTATTTT. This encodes CSASARGGRALDTQYF.

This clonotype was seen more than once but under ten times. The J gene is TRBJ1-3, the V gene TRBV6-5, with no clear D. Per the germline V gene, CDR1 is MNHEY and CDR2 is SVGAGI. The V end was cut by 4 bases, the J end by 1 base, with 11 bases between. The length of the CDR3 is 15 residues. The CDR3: CASSLTLNSGNTIYF. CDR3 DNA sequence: TGTGCCAGCAGTTTAACTCTCAATTCTGGAAACACCATATATTTT.

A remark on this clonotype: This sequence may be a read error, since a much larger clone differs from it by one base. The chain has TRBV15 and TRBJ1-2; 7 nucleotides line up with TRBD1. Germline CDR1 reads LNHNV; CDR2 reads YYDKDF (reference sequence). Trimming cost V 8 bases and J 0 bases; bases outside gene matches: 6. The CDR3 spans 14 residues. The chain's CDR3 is CATGTEAANYGYTF. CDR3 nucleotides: TGTGCCACCGGGACAGAGGCAGCTAACTATGGCTACACCTTC.

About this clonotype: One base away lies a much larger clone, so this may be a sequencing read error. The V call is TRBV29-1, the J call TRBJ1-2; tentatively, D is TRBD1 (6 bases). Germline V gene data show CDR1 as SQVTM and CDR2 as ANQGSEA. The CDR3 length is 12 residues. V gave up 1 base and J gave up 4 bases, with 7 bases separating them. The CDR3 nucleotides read TGCAGCGTTGAAGGGGACATCTATGGCTACACCTTC. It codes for CSVEGDIYGYTF.

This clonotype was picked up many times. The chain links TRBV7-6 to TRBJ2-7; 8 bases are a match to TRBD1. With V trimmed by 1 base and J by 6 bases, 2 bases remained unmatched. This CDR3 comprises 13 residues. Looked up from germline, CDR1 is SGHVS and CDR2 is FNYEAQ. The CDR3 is CASSLGDRTEQYF. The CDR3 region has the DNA TGTGCCAGCAGCTTAGGGGACAGGACCGAGCAGTACTTC.

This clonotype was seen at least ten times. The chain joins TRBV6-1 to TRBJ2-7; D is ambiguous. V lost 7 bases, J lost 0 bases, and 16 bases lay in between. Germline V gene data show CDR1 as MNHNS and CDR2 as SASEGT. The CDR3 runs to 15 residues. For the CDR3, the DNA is TGTGCCAGCAAGGAAGAGACCGTCTACTCCTACGAGCAGTACTTC. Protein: CASKEETVYSYEQYF.

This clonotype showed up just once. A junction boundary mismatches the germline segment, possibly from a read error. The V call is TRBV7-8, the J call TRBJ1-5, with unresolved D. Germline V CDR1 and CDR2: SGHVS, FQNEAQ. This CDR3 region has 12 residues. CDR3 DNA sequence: TGTGCCGGCAGCCGCGTTGGGGAGCCCCAGCATTTT. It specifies CAGSRVGEPQHF.

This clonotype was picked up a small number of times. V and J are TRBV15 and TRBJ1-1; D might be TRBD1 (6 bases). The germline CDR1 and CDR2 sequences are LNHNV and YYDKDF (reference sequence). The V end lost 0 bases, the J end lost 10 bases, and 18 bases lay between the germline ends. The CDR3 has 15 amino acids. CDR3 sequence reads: CATSRDRSGGAAAFF. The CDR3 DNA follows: TGTGCCACCAGCAGAGATCGGAGCGGGGGCGCGGCAGCTTTCTTT.

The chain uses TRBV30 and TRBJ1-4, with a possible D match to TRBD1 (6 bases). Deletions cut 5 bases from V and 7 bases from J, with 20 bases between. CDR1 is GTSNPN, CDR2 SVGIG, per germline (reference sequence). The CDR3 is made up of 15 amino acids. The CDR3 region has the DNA TGTGCCTGGGAAGGGGGGACACTCAACTTTGAAAAACTGTTTTTT. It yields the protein CAWEGGTLNFEKLFF.

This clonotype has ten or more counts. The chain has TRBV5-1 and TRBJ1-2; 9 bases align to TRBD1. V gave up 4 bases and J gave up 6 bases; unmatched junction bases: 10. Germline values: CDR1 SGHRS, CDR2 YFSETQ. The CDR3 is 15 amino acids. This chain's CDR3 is CASSGGTGLHNGYTF. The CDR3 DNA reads TGCGCCAGCAGCGGAGGGACAGGGCTGCATAATGGCTACACCTTC.

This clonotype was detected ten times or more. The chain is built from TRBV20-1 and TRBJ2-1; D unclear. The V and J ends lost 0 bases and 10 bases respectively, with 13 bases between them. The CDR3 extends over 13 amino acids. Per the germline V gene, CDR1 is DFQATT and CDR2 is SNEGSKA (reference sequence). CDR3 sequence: CSARDPFRKEQFF. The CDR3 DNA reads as TGCAGTGCTAGAGATCCCTTTAGGAAGGAGCAGTTCTTC.

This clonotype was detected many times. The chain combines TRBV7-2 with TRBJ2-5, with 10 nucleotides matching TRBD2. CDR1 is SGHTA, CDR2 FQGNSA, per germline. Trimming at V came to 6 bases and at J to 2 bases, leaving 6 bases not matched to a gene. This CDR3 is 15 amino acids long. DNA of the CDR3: TGTGCCAGCAGTCCTTGGACTAGCGGACAAGAGACCCAGTACTTC. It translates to CASSPWTSGQETQYF.

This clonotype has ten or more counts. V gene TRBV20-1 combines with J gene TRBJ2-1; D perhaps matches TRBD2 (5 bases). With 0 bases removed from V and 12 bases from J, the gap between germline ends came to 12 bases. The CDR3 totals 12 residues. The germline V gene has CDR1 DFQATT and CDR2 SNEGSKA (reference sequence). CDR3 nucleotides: TGCAGTGCTAGAGACGGGGTGATCGGGCAGTTCTTC. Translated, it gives CSARDGVIGQFF.

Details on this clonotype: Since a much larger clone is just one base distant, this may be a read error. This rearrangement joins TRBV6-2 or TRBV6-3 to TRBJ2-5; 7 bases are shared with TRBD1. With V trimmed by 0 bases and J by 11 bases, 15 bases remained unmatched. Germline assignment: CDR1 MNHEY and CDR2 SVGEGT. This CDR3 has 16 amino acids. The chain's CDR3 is CASSYSETGYTHEQYF. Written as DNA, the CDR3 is TGTGCCAGCAGTTACTCGGAGACAGGGTATACTCATGAGCAGTACTTC.

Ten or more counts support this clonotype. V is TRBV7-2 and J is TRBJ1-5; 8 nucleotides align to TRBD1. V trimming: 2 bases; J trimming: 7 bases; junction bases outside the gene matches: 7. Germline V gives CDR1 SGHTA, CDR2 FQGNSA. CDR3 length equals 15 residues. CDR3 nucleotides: TGTGCCAGCAGCTTAACCAGGGGGCGGGAACAGCCCCAGCATTTT. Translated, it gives CASSLTRGREQPQHF.

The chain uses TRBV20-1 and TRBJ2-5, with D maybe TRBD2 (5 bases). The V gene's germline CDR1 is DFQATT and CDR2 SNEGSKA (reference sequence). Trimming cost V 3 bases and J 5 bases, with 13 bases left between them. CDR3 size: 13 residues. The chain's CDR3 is CSASWAGLETQYF. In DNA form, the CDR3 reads TGCAGTGCTAGTTGGGCGGGCTTGGAGACCCAGTACTTC.

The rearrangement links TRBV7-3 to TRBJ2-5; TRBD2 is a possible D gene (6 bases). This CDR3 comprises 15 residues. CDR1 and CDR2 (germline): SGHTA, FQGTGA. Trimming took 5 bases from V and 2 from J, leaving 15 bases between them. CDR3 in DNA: TGTGCCAGCAGCCCCGGGACTTACAGGCAAGAGACCCAGTACTTC. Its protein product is CASSPGTYRQETQYF. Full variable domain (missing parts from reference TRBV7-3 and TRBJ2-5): GAGVSQTPSNKVTEKGKYVELRCDPISGHTALYWYRQSLGQGPEFLIYFQGTGAADDSGLPNDRFFAVRPEGSVSTLKIQRTERGDSAVYLCASSPGTYRQETQYFGPGTRLLVL.

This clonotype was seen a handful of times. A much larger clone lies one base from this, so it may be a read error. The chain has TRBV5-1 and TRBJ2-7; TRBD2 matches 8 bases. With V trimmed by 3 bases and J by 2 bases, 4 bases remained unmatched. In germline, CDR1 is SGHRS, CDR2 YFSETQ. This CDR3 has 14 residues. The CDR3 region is CASSWGLGPYEQYF. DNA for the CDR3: TGCGCCAGCAGCTGGGGACTAGGGCCCTACGAGCAGTACTTC.

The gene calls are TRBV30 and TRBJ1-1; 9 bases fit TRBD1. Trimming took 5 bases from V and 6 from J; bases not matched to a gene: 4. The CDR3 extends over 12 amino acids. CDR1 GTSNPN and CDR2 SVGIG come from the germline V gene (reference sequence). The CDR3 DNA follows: TGTGCCTGGGCGACAGGGGGACCTGAAGCTTTCTTT. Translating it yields CAWATGGPEAFF.

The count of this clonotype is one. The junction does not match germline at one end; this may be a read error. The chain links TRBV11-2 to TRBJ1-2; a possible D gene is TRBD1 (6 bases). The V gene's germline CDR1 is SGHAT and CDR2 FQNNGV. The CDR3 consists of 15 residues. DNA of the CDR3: TGTGCCAGCAGCCGTACCGACAGGACGAACTATGGCTGCACCTTC. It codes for CASSRTDRTNYGCTF.